This TCR beta chain comes out of a study of T cell responses to AZD1222 COVID-19 vaccine. TCRdb's table, derived via immunoSEQ multiplex PCR, lists solely in-frame clones and lacks some. The sample yields 150,000 or so clones, 90% seen once. In regard to this clone: The antigen is undetermined.

Whole-study results and caveats: Clonal diversity was possibly underestimated, and white British individuals and females predominated among donors.

The CDR3 is made up of 15 amino acids. The germline V gene has CDR1 LNHDA and CDR2 SQIVND (reference sequence). Trimming took 10 bases from V and 2 from J, leaving 18 bases between them. The chain links TRBV19 to TRBJ1-5, with a weak D call TRBD1 (5 bases). The source material was peripheral blood, sampled 28 days after the second AZD1222 dose. The receptor comes from an adult who received the AZD1222 COVID-19 vaccine. CDR3 DNA: TGTGCCACTACTCAGGGAAATTATGGCAATCAGCCCCAGCATTTT. Translation gives CATTQGNYGNQPQHF.